This record concerns one TCR beta chain sequence. The antigen is unknown. Unique molecular identifiers had been added to the TCR beta cDNA libraries. When about 1 to 11 million T cells were used, they gave approximately 530,000 cDNA molecules. TCRdb reanalysed the PCR reads using MiXCR and keeps one entry per CDR3 protein. The repertoire holds about 620,000 distinct CDR3 sequences, with roughly 45% as singletons. The sample originates from a study of post-analysis software for immune sequencing data. Findings and caveats of the study: TRBV5-6, TRBV5-1 and TRBV20-1 belonged to a set of a few TRBV segments that were more frequent in patients than controls.

CDR3 length: 13 residues. V dropped 5 bases and J dropped 8 bases, with 13 bases sitting between them. Germline V lookup: CDR1 SGHRS, CDR2 YFSETQ. Sequencing used blood. The gene calls are TRBV5-1 and TRBJ1-4, with D maybe TRBD1 (6 bases). The TCR originated in a girl between 10 and 17 years old with multiple sclerosis. The CDR3: CASSPGQSEKLFF. CDR3 DNA: TGCGCCAGCAGTCCCGGACAGTCGGAAAAACTGTTTTTT.